The 9 T cell receptor beta chains below come from one sample, sequenced in a study of blood T cell repertoires in COVID-19. Sequencing used immunoSEQ multiplex PCR; TCRdb keeps in-frame clones, though not all of them. The sample includes roughly 35,000 clones, 70% to 90% of them seen just once. The sample taken for sequencing was peripheral blood. The receptors here all came from a human donor in a cohort sampled during active COVID-19.

The chain employs TRBV4-1 and TRBJ1-5; the D gene is possibly TRBD1 (5 bases). Between the trimmed V and J ends, which lost 4 bases and 2 bases, there was a span of 21 bases. The V gene's germline CDR1 is MGHRA and CDR2 YSYEKL. CDR3 size: 18 residues. CDR3 protein: CASSPKRWEGKGNQPQHF. CDR3 nucleotides: TGCGCCAGCAGCCCAAAGCGATGGGAGGGGAAAGGCAATCAGCCCCAGCATTTT.

The genes are TRBV9 and TRBJ1-5; weak D call: TRBD1 (6 bases). Germline lookup yields CDR1 SGDLS and CDR2 YYNGEE. V lost 2 bases and J lost 9, with 18 bases in between. The CDR3 has 15 amino acids. CDR3 sequence (DNA): TGTGCCAGCAGCGTTGGGGGGGCCGCCCGGGGGCCCCAGCATTTT. This gives the protein CASSVGGAARGPQHF.

The chain joins TRBV27 to TRBJ1-5, with 10 bases matching TRBD1. Germline assignment: CDR1 MNHEY and CDR2 SMNVEV (reference sequence). The length of the CDR3 is 14 residues. After removal of 6 bases from V and 4 bases from J, the junction contained 3 bases not matched to a gene. The CDR3 here is CASSWTGGNQPQHF. The CDR3 coding sequence is TGTGCCAGCAGCTGGACAGGGGGGAATCAGCCCCAGCATTTT.

The CDR3: CASSLERDRGPYEQYF. Written as DNA, the CDR3 is TGTGCCAGCAGCTTAGAGAGGGACAGGGGCCCCTACGAGCAGTACTTC. The V and J genes are TRBV11-2 and TRBJ2-7, with 10 bases identical to TRBD1. Germline assignment: CDR1 SGHAT and CDR2 FQNNGV. The ends lost 0 bases at V and 2 bases at J; junction bases unmatched: 4. This CDR3 has 16 residues. The variable domain in full, completed from reference TRBV11-2 and TRBJ2-7, reads EAGVAQSPRYKIIEKRQSVAFWCNPISGHATLYWYQQILGQGPKLLIQFQNNGVVDDSQLPKDRFSAERLKGVDSTLKIQPAKLEDSAVYLCASSLERDRGPYEQYFGPGTRLTVT.

There are a few counts of this clone. The chain employs TRBV7-2 and TRBJ1-5; D gene ambiguous. Germline V gene lookup returns CDR1 SGHTA and CDR2 FQGNSA. The CDR3 contains 13 residues. V lost 1 base and J lost 4, with 5 bases in between. Here the CDR3 reads CASSLEPNQPQHF. The DNA for the CDR3 is TGTGCCAGCAGCTTAGAGCCGAATCAGCCCCAGCATTTT.

This chain joins TRBV9 and TRBJ1-5, with D possibly matching TRBD1 (5 bases). The CDR3 length is 15 residues. Germline CDR1 reads SGDLS; CDR2 reads YYNGEE. V shed 0 bases and J shed 2 bases, with 9 bases lying between them. The CDR3 loop reads CASSVEGSGNQPQHF. The DNA of the CDR3 is TGTGCCAGCAGCGTAGAGGGGTCGGGCAATCAGCCCCAGCATTTT.

V usage is TRBV6-2 or TRBV6-3 and J usage is TRBJ2-7; TRBD1 matches at 7 bases. Germline loops: CDR1 MNHEY, CDR2 SVGEGT. This CDR3 contains 14 residues. V trimming: 6 bases; J trimming: 3 bases; junction bases outside the gene matches: 8. The CDR3 spells CASSPSGTDYEQYF. In nucleotides, the CDR3 is TGTGCCAGCAGCCCGTCTGGGACAGACTACGAGCAGTACTTC.

This clone is a singleton in its sample. The genes are TRBV4-3 and TRBJ2-7, with 7 bases lining up with TRBD1. Germline assignment: CDR1 LGHNA and CDR2 YSLEER. The J segment lost 0 bases and the V segment lost 0 bases, leaving 5 bases of the junction unmatched. CDR3 length equals 16 residues. The CDR3 bases are TGCGCCAGCAGCCAAGATCAGACAGGGTTCTCCTACGAGCAGTACTTC. It translates to CASSQDQTGFSYEQYF.

The chain employs TRBV7-9 and TRBJ2-7; no clear D. Per the germline V gene, CDR1 is SEHNR and CDR2 is FQNEAQ (reference sequence). The CDR3 loop spans 11 amino acids. V lost 4 bases and J lost 4, with 5 bases in between. The CDR3 sequence is CASSSQYEQYF. CDR3 nucleotides: TGTGCCAGCAGCTCACAATACGAGCAGTACTTC.